Below are 26 T cell receptor beta chains sequenced from a single sample in a study of blood T cell repertoires in COVID-19. TCRdb keeps only in-frame clones here, not all; method: immunoSEQ multiplex PCR. Of almost 250,000 clones in the sample, around 89% were seen once. Sequencing was performed on PBMCs or T cells enriched from blood (not recorded which). Receptor source: a woman aged 25 to 39 who had recovered from COVID-19.

This sequence joins TRBV6-4 and TRBJ1-4, with 9 bases lining up with TRBD1. This CDR3 spans 18 amino acids. Germline values: CDR1 MRHNA, CDR2 SNTAGT. The trim removed 4 bases at V and 8 bases at J, leaving 17 bases unmatched. CDR3 DNA sequence: TGTGCCAGCAGTGGGTTGGTGTACAGGGGGCCCCGCATAGAAAAACTGTTTTTT. Amino acid sequence: CASSGLVYRGPRIEKLFF.

This chain links TRBV5-6 with TRBJ1-1; D is unresolved. V was trimmed by 6 bases and J by 0 bases, leaving 12 bases between them. Germline values: CDR1 SGHDT, CDR2 YYEEEE. The CDR3 consists of 14 residues. The CDR3, as DNA: TGTGCCAGCACAACAGCTAATATGAACACTGAAGCTTTCTTT. Encoded protein: CASTTANMNTEAFF.

This chain joins TRBV5-1 and TRBJ1-1, with 7 nucleotides matching TRBD1. The germline CDR1 and CDR2 sequences are SGHRS and YFSETQ. V shed 4 bases and J 1 base; nucleotides not matched to a gene: 7. The CDR3 is 15 residues long. In DNA, the CDR3 is TGCGCCAGCAGCCAACGGGACAGTAAGAACACTGAAGCTTTCTTT. It encodes CASSQRDSKNTEAFF.

This chain connects TRBV24-1 to TRBJ2-2, with no clear D. V was cut by 8 bases and J by 2 bases, with 11 bases left in between. The CDR3 consists of 14 residues. Germline loops: CDR1 KGHDR, CDR2 SFDVKD. The CDR3 sequence is CATTPGPNTGELFF. CDR3 coding DNA: TGTGCCACCACCCCGGGTCCCAACACCGGGGAGCTGTTTTTT.

The chain carries TRBV19 and TRBJ2-1, with 9 bases fitting TRBD2. The junction had 5 bases not matched to a gene; V was cut back by 4 bases and J by 1 base. This CDR3 has 16 residues. Germline V CDR1 and CDR2: LNHDA, SQIVND (reference sequence). This CDR3 reads CASSTLSGGSYNEQFF. For the CDR3, the DNA is TGTGCCAGTAGTACCCTTAGCGGGGGATCCTACAATGAGCAGTTCTTC.

The chain is built from TRBV2 and TRBJ2-2; TRBD1 might be the D (5 bases). This CDR3 contains 15 residues. From germline, CDR1 is SNHLY and CDR2 FYNNEI. V was trimmed by 1 base and J by 4 bases, leaving 10 bases between them. CDR3 residues: CASSEGAGRTGELFF. DNA for the CDR3: TGTGCCAGCAGTGAAGGCGCAGGGCGCACCGGGGAGCTGTTTTTT.

DNA of the CDR3: TGTGCCAGCAGCGTAGCCCTCGACAGATTGAACACTGAAGCTTTCTTT. It specifies CASSVALDRLNTEAFF. The chain joins TRBV9 to TRBJ1-1; D may be TRBD1 (5 bases). CDR1 and CDR2 (germline): SGDLS, YYNGEE. V shed 0 bases and J shed 0 bases, with 12 bases lying between them. The CDR3 is 16 amino acids.

The chain links TRBV27 to TRBJ2-7; 10 positions agree with TRBD1. Germline values: CDR1 MNHEY, CDR2 SMNVEV (reference sequence). The length of the CDR3 is 14 residues. V was clipped by 6 bases and J by 3 bases; unmatched bases: 5. The CDR3 region is CASSHGTGVYEQYF. CDR3 in DNA: TGTGCCAGCAGCCACGGGACAGGGGTCTACGAGCAGTACTTC.

This rearrangement joins TRBV9 to TRBJ2-6; TRBD2 is a possible D gene (6 bases). Germline V gene lookup returns CDR1 SGDLS and CDR2 YYNGEE. The CDR3 totals 14 residues. Trimming shortened V by 9 bases and J by 4 bases, and 14 bases separated the two germline ends. The CDR3 loop is CATGGGYGANVLTF. The CDR3, as DNA: TGTGCCACCGGTGGGGGGTACGGGGCCAACGTCCTGACTTTC.

The chain has TRBV7-9 and TRBJ1-1, with no clear D. CDR1 is SEHNR, CDR2 FQNEAQ, per germline (reference sequence). Trimming left V 6 bases short and J 4 bases short, with 21 bases between. The length of the CDR3 is 16 residues. CDR3 DNA: TGTGCCAGCAGATCCATGTGGGTGGGCCACGGCACTGAAGCTTTCTTT. Translated, it gives CASRSMWVGHGTEAFF.

This sequence joins TRBV3-1 (or the pseudogene TRBV3-2) and TRBJ1-1, with D possibly matching TRBD1 (6 bases). Looked up from germline, CDR1 is LGHDT and CDR2 is YNNKEL (reference sequence). The germline V and J ends were trimmed by 4 bases and 4 bases, with 16 bases remaining between them. The CDR3 is 15 residues long. CDR3 region: CASSRLGGRSTEAFF. Here the CDR3 DNA reads TGTGCCAGCAGCCGCCTCGGGGGGCGAAGCACTGAAGCTTTCTTT.

The chain has TRBV19 and TRBJ2-5, with D possibly matching TRBD1 (6 bases). The germline V and J ends were trimmed by 6 bases and 9 bases, with 14 bases remaining between them. This CDR3 spans 12 amino acids. Germline V CDR1 and CDR2: LNHDA, SQIVND (reference sequence). CDR3 in DNA: TGTGCCAGTAGACAGGGCTCCCACCCCCAGTACTTC. Residues: CASRQGSHPQYF. Full variable domain (remainder filled in from reference TRBV19 and TRBJ2-5): DGGITQSPKYLFRKEGQNVTLSCEQNLNHDAMYWYRQDPGQGLRLIYYSQIVNDFQKGDIAEGYSVSREKKESFPLTVTSAQKNPTAFYLCASRQGSHPQYFGPGTRLLVL.

The chain uses TRBV4-3 and TRBJ2-7; 10 nucleotides align to TRBD1. CDR1 is LGHNA and CDR2 is YSLEER in the germline V gene. This CDR3 spans 14 amino acids. V trimming: 5 bases; J trimming: 5 bases; junction bases outside the gene matches: 6. The CDR3 nucleotides read TGCGCCAGCAGCTCAGACAGGGGGCTCAACGAGCAGTACTTC. This codes for CASSSDRGLNEQYF.

The chain uses TRBV28 and TRBJ2-5, with TRBD2 as a possible D gene (6 bases). The V gene's germline CDR1 is MDHEN and CDR2 SYDVKM. Trimming pared 4 bases from V and 4 bases from J, leaving 16 bases between. The CDR3 runs to 15 residues. The CDR3 sequence: CASSYQGGRGETQYF. CDR3 DNA sequence: TGTGCCAGCAGTTATCAGGGAGGTCGAGGAGAGACCCAGTACTTC. Filled out from reference TRBV28 and TRBJ2-5, the complete variable domain reads DVKVTQSSRYLVKRTGEKVFLECVQDMDHENMFWYRQDPGLGLRLIYFSYDVKMKEKGDIPEGYSVSREKKERFSLILESASTNQTSMYLCASSYQGGRGETQYFGPGTRLLVL.

This chain joins TRBV11-1 and TRBJ2-1; no definite D call. The CDR3 has 16 amino acids. Per the germline V gene, CDR1 is SGHAT and CDR2 is FQDESV (reference sequence). The V end was cut by 2 bases, the J end by 0 bases, with 11 bases between. CDR3 region: CASSLRGDFSYNEQFF. Here the CDR3 DNA reads TGTGCCAGCAGCTTACGCGGAGACTTCTCCTACAATGAGCAGTTCTTC.

The chain couples TRBV27 to TRBJ1-1; 9 bases fit TRBD1. V shed 4 bases, J shed 4 bases, and the junction held 4 bases outside the gene matches. The CDR3 has 14 amino acids. Germline V gene sequence: CDR1 MNHEY, CDR2 SMNVEV (reference sequence). DNA for the CDR3: TGTGCCAGCAGTTGGACAGGGGCGGCCACTGAAGCTTTCTTT. Translating it yields CASSWTGAATEAFF.

The V gene is TRBV5-5, the J gene TRBJ2-7; 8 bases are a match to TRBD1. The V gene's germline CDR1 is SGHKS and CDR2 YYEKEE (reference sequence). CDR3 length: 14 residues. J was trimmed by 6 bases and V by 2 bases; bases with no gene match: 7. The CDR3 loop is CASSFGQGLSEQYF. The CDR3 nucleotides read TGTGCCAGCAGCTTCGGACAGGGACTCTCCGAGCAGTACTTC.

V and J are TRBV7-2 and TRBJ2-6; 9 bases fit TRBD2. V lost 5 bases, J lost 0 bases, and 8 bases stayed unmatched. Looked up from germline, CDR1 is SGHTA and CDR2 is FQGNSA. The CDR3 length is 18 residues. CDR3 region: CASSPELAGSSGANVLTF. CDR3 nucleotides: TGTGCCAGCAGCCCCGAGCTAGCGGGATCCTCTGGGGCCAACGTCCTGACTTTC.

The genes are TRBV5-4 and TRBJ2-1, with TRBD2 matching over 9 bases. The CDR3 length is 15 residues. Germline lookup yields CDR1 SGHNT and CDR2 YYREEE (reference sequence). V lost 5 bases and J lost 9; bases outside the gene matches: 12. As DNA, the CDR3 is TGTGCCAGCAGTTTGACTAGCGGAGTTAGCGGTGAGCAGTTCTTC. Amino acids: CASSLTSGVSGEQFF.

The CDR3, as DNA: TGTGCCAGCAGTGAGAACGACAGGGCGGGTGGCTACACCTTC. Residues: CASSENDRAGGYTF. V is TRBV6-6 and J is TRBJ1-2; TRBD1 matches 7 bases. Trimming at V came to 5 bases and at J to 7 bases, leaving 10 bases not matched to a gene. This CDR3 is 14 amino acids long. Germline V gene data show CDR1 as MNHNY and CDR2 as SVGAGI (reference sequence).

This chain uses TRBV5-6 with TRBJ2-7; tentatively, D is TRBD2 (6 bases). The CDR3 runs 15 residues. With 0 bases removed from V and 5 bases from J, the gap between germline ends came to 15 bases. Germline CDR1 SGHDT, CDR2 YYEEEE. Here the CDR3 DNA reads TGTGCCAGCAGCTTGGCCGGGACTCGCTATAACGAGCAGTACTTC. Amino acids: CASSLAGTRYNEQYF.

The CDR3 region has the DNA TGTGCCAGCAGCTTGCGCGGAGGGGGCCCTGCCCAGTACTTC. Encoded protein: CASSLRGGGPAQYF. This chain joins TRBV5-4 and TRBJ2-5, with TRBD1 as a possible D gene (7 bases). V dropped 1 base and J dropped 9 bases, with 16 bases sitting between them. Per germline, CDR1 SGHNT and CDR2 YYREEE (reference sequence). The CDR3 has 14 amino acids.

Comment on this clone: Other nucleotide sequences in the sample specify the same CDR3. The chain recombines TRBV15 with TRBJ2-2; D ambiguous. The V end was cut by 0 bases, the J end by 6 bases, with 5 bases between. The V gene's germline CDR1 is LNHNV and CDR2 YYDKDF (reference sequence). This CDR3 comprises 13 residues. The CDR3 reads CATSRDRSGELFF. CDR3 bases: TGTGCCACCAGCAGAGATCGGTCCGGGGAGCTGTTTTTT.

The V and J genes are TRBV12-3 or TRBV12-4 and TRBJ2-7; unclear D gene. The CDR3 has 13 amino acids. With 0 bases removed from V and 1 base from J, the gap between germline ends came to 4 bases. In DNA form, the CDR3 reads TGTGCCAGCAGTTTAGCAGCTTCCTACGAGCAGTACTTC. Translation gives CASSLAASYEQYF.

The chain employs TRBV10-3 and TRBJ2-3; 8 positions match TRBD2. From germline, CDR1 is ENHRY and CDR2 SYGVKD. After removal of 4 bases from V and 3 bases from J, the junction contained 0 bases not matched to a gene. The CDR3 has 13 residues. Written as DNA, the CDR3 is TGTGCCATCAGTGGCGGGGGGACAGATACGCAGTATTTT. Amino acids: CAISGGGTDTQYF.

The gene calls are TRBV27 and TRBJ1-1; 9 bases are shared with TRBD1. The CDR3 length is 15 residues. V shed 2 bases and J 4 bases; nucleotides not matched to a gene: 5. Germline CDR1 MNHEY, CDR2 SMNVEV (reference sequence). CDR3: CASSLAGQGSTEAFF. DNA for the CDR3: TGTGCCAGCAGTTTAGCGGGACAGGGAAGCACTGAAGCTTTCTTT.